The rows below give T cell receptor beta chains drawn from one sample of a study of breast tumors, draining lymph nodes, adjacent tissues. MiXCR, run by TCRdb on the multiplex PCR reads, gives a single entry per CDR3 protein. The table records around 230,000 distinct CDR3 sequences, about 32% of them present only once. Sequenced material: axillary lymph node tissue. Receptors were obtained from a female donor with breast cancer. Some clones in this sample may be carry-over from other donors' samples. Each CDR3 is given without its conserved first and last residue. Fields, in order: V gene, CDR3 protein.

TRBV2 | ASSLGTSGRSWFTDTQY
TRBV6-2/TRBV6-3 | ASSYSQRIASYEQY
TRBV15 | AISSYSGPYQANSPLH
TRBV5-1 | ASSLSQGSGNTEAF
TRBV5-1 | ANSFSRAMETQY
TRBV7-9 | ASSAPGLAGNYGYT
TRBV20-1 | SAGSPRVRDEQF
TRBV6-5 | ASSHGGYYEQY
TRBV15 | ATRGDSRPHGYT
TRBV9 | ASSEYRPCNQPQH
TRBV29-1 | SVAQGGDTQY
TRBV6-1 | ASSETRAIQETQY
TRBV12-3/TRBV12-4 | ASSFGTSGTYEQY
TRBV15 | ATSGGQGGYT